This is a list of T cell receptor beta chains from one sample in a study of blood T cell repertoires in COVID-19. Libraries were prepared by immunoSEQ multiplex PCR; TCRdb keeps only in-frame clonotypes and omits some of them. Of some 110,000 clones listed, roughly 85% were seen once; the top ten hold 3.5% to 5%. The sequencing input was peripheral blood. The source is a man in his fifties with acute or convalescent COVID-19. The CDR3 runs from the conserved cysteine through the conserved F or W. A D gene is named only where the DNA matches it firmly. Clone size, where shown, is once, few, many, or a class for clones that have expanded.

j_call: TRBJ1-1; d_call: .; clone_size: .; v_call: TRBV7-9; cdr3_aa: CASSSTRDMNTEAFF; cdr3_nt: TGTGCCAGCAGCTCTACCAGGGACATGAACACTGAAGCTTTCTTT
j_call: TRBJ1-1; d_call: TRBD1; clone_size: .; v_call: TRBV18; cdr3_aa: CASSTGDRGRNTEAFF; cdr3_nt: TGTGCCAGCTCTACTGGGGACAGGGGGCGGAACACTGAAGCTTTCTTT
j_call: TRBJ2-1; d_call: .; clone_size: few; v_call: TRBV2; cdr3_aa: CASSAGNEQFF; cdr3_nt: TGTGCCAGCAGTGCAGGTAATGAGCAGTTCTTC
j_call: TRBJ2-4; d_call: TRBD2; clone_size: once; v_call: TRBV13; cdr3_aa: CASSLDGTSGGLHSKNIQYF; cdr3_nt: TGTGCCAGCAGCTTAGACGGGACTAGCGGGGGGCTGCATTCCAAAAACATTCAGTACTTC
j_call: TRBJ2-3; d_call: TRBD1; clone_size: .; v_call: TRBV12-5; cdr3_aa: CASGPQGWKNTDTQYF; cdr3_nt: TGTGCTAGTGGACCACAGGGGTGGAAAAACACAGATACGCAGTATTTT
j_call: TRBJ1-5; d_call: .; clone_size: .; v_call: TRBV28; cdr3_aa: CASSFSANQPQHF; cdr3_nt: TGTGCCAGCAGTTTTAGTGCTAATCAGCCCCAGCATTTT
j_call: TRBJ2-1; d_call: TRBD1; clone_size: .; v_call: TRBV7-2; cdr3_aa: CASSLAVDRGANEQFF; cdr3_nt: TGTGCCAGCAGCTTAGCCGTGGACAGGGGAGCCAATGAGCAGTTCTTC
j_call: TRBJ2-3; d_call: TRBD2; clone_size: .; v_call: TRBV9; cdr3_aa: CASSGGTSGEGTDTQYF; cdr3_nt: TGTGCCAGCAGCGGCGGGACTAGCGGCGAGGGCACAGATACGCAGTATTTT
j_call: TRBJ1-4; d_call: .; clone_size: few; v_call: TRBV14; cdr3_aa: CASSRSFWGATNEKLFF; cdr3_nt: TGTGCCAGCAGCCGGTCATTTTGGGGGGCAACTAATGAAAAACTGTTTTTT
j_call: TRBJ1-1; d_call: .; clone_size: .; v_call: TRBV28; cdr3_aa: CASSLSGSTVAFF; cdr3_nt: TGTGCCAGCAGTTTATCAGGGTCCACCGTGGCTTTCTTT
j_call: TRBJ1-6; d_call: .; clone_size: few; v_call: TRBV7-3; cdr3_aa: CASSLGSSYNSPLHF; cdr3_nt: TGTGCCAGCAGCCTCGGGAGCTCCTATAATTCACCCCTCCACTTT
j_call: TRBJ1-6; d_call: .; clone_size: .; v_call: TRBV13; cdr3_aa: CASSLGTGQNSPLHF; cdr3_nt: TGTGCCAGCAGCCTCGGGACGGGACAAAATTCACCCCTCCACTTT
j_call: TRBJ1-2; d_call: .; clone_size: .; v_call: TRBV6-1; cdr3_aa: CASSDGHGIPYGYTF; cdr3_nt: TGTGCCAGCAGTGACGGACACGGAATACCTTATGGCTACACCTTC
j_call: TRBJ2-1; d_call: TRBD2; clone_size: .; v_call: TRBV3-1/TRBV3-2; cdr3_aa: CASSRGGAGVYNEQFF; cdr3_nt: TGTGCCAGCAGCCGCGGGGGAGCGGGGGTCTACAATGAGCAGTTCTTC
j_call: TRBJ2-2; d_call: TRBD2; clone_size: .; v_call: TRBV12-5; cdr3_aa: CASGPLAGRTGELFF; cdr3_nt: TGTGCTAGTGGCCCCCTAGCGGGTCGTACCGGGGAGCTGTTTTTT
j_call: TRBJ2-2; d_call: TRBD2; clone_size: .; v_call: TRBV5-4; cdr3_aa: CASRPTSATGELFF; cdr3_nt: TGTGCCAGCAGACCCACTAGCGCGACCGGGGAGCTGTTTTTT
j_call: TRBJ1-1; d_call: .; clone_size: .; v_call: TRBV4-1; cdr3_aa: CASSQDLPSEGGNTEAFF; cdr3_nt: TGCGCCAGCAGCCAAGATCTTCCGTCGGAGGGAGGGAACACTGAAGCTTTCTTT
j_call: TRBJ2-2; d_call: TRBD2; clone_size: .; v_call: TRBV7-3; cdr3_aa: CASSSTQLAGPKGYTGELFF; cdr3_nt: TGTGCCAGCAGCTCGACCCAACTAGCGGGGCCAAAGGGGTACACCGGGGAGCTGTTTTTT
j_call: TRBJ2-1; d_call: .; clone_size: .; v_call: TRBV28; cdr3_aa: CASSSTPGASDEQFF; cdr3_nt: TGTGCCAGCAGTTCTACGCCCGGTGCGTCCGATGAGCAGTTCTTC
j_call: TRBJ2-1; d_call: TRBD2; clone_size: .; v_call: TRBV12-3/TRBV12-4; cdr3_aa: CASSPGLAGGRFF; cdr3_nt: TGTGCCAGCAGCCCGGGACTAGCGGGAGGTCGGTTCTTC
j_call: TRBJ2-1; d_call: .; clone_size: .; v_call: TRBV30; cdr3_aa: CAWRGWRGAYNEQFF; cdr3_nt: TGTGCCTGGAGGGGGTGGCGGGGCGCGTACAATGAGCAGTTCTTC
j_call: TRBJ1-2; d_call: TRBD1; clone_size: once; v_call: TRBV24-1; cdr3_aa: CATSSTGEYGYTF; cdr3_nt: TGTGCCACCAGTTCCACAGGGGAGTATGGCTACACCTTC
j_call: TRBJ2-3; d_call: TRBD1; clone_size: .; v_call: TRBV25-1; cdr3_aa: CASSPGTGEGTDTQYF; cdr3_nt: TGTGCCAGCAGTCCCGGGACAGGGGAAGGCACAGATACGCAGTATTTT
j_call: TRBJ2-4; d_call: .; clone_size: .; v_call: TRBV19; cdr3_aa: CASSVSQSGIQYF; cdr3_nt: TGTGCCAGTAGTGTATCCCAATCCGGCATTCAGTACTTC
j_call: TRBJ1-6; d_call: .; clone_size: .; v_call: TRBV19; cdr3_aa: CASSTRVGNSPLHF; cdr3_nt: TGTGCCAGTAGTACCAGGGTCGGTAATTCACCCCTCCACTTT
j_call: TRBJ2-3; d_call: TRBD2; clone_size: once; v_call: TRBV5-1; cdr3_aa: CASSLVLGGTQYF; cdr3_nt: TGCGCCAGCAGCTTGGTTCTGGGGGGGACGCAGTATTTT
j_call: TRBJ2-3; d_call: .; clone_size: .; v_call: TRBV12-2; cdr3_aa: CASRLCGGQTSAGDTQYF; cdr3_nt: TGTGCAAGTCGCTTATGTGGCGGGCAGACCAGCGCAGGAGATACGCAGTATTTT
j_call: TRBJ1-4; d_call: TRBD1; clone_size: .; v_call: TRBV18; cdr3_aa: CASSLGQGDEKLFF; cdr3_nt: TGTGCCAGCTCACTGGGACAGGGGGATGAAAAACTGTTTTTT
j_call: TRBJ2-2; d_call: TRBD1; clone_size: .; v_call: TRBV5-4; cdr3_aa: CASSPQTGEVTGELFF; cdr3_nt: TGTGCCAGCAGCCCCCAGACAGGGGAGGTTACCGGGGAGCTGTTTTTT
j_call: TRBJ2-7; d_call: TRBD1; clone_size: .; v_call: TRBV3-1/TRBV3-2; cdr3_aa: CASSQVMGQNPYEQYF; cdr3_nt: TGTGCCAGCAGCCAAGTTATGGGACAGAATCCCTACGAGCAGTACTTC
j_call: TRBJ2-1; d_call: .; clone_size: .; v_call: TRBV5-4; cdr3_aa: CASSDETVNEQFF; cdr3_nt: TGTGCCAGCAGCGATGAGACAGTTAATGAGCAGTTCTTC
j_call: TRBJ2-7; d_call: .; clone_size: .; v_call: TRBV19; cdr3_aa: CASSIAGNQYEQYF; cdr3_nt: TGTGCCAGTAGTATCGCGGGTAATCAGTACGAGCAGTACTTC
j_call: TRBJ2-1; d_call: .; clone_size: .; v_call: TRBV5-1; cdr3_aa: CASSYAGNNEQFF; cdr3_nt: TGCGCCAGCAGCTACGCAGGGAACAATGAGCAGTTCTTC
j_call: TRBJ2-7; d_call: TRBD2; clone_size: .; v_call: TRBV11-2; cdr3_aa: CASSLSGLAGSYEQYF; cdr3_nt: TGTGCCAGCAGCTTATCCGGACTAGCGGGAAGCTACGAGCAGTACTTC
j_call: TRBJ1-2; d_call: .; clone_size: .; v_call: TRBV7-9; cdr3_aa: CASSFGEGPYGYTF; cdr3_nt: TGTGCCAGCAGCTTCGGGGAGGGGCCCTATGGCTACACCTTC
j_call: TRBJ2-3; d_call: .; clone_size: .; v_call: TRBV3-1/TRBV3-2; cdr3_aa: CASSQEPGSSDTQYF; cdr3_nt: TGTGCCAGCAGCCAAGAACCGGGATCATCAGATACGCAGTATTTT
j_call: TRBJ2-1; d_call: TRBD2; clone_size: .; v_call: TRBV6-2/TRBV6-3; cdr3_aa: CASSYSRSPTSGVRHEQFF; cdr3_nt: TGTGCCAGCAGTTATTCCAGGTCCCCGACTAGCGGGGTGCGGCATGAGCAGTTCTTC
j_call: TRBJ2-7; d_call: TRBD1; clone_size: .; v_call: TRBV27; cdr3_aa: CASSLNRGEQYF; cdr3_nt: TGTGCCAGCAGTCTAAACAGGGGCGAGCAGTACTTC
j_call: TRBJ1-1; d_call: TRBD1; clone_size: .; v_call: TRBV7-3; cdr3_aa: CASSATGGTGTRFKVEAFF; cdr3_nt: TGTGCCAGCAGCGCGACTGGTGGGACAGGGACACGGTTTAAGGTCGAAGCTTTCTTT
j_call: TRBJ1-2; d_call: TRBD1; clone_size: .; v_call: TRBV9; cdr3_aa: CASSVTSGGDYGYTF; cdr3_nt: TGTGCCAGCAGCGTGACGTCAGGGGGAGACTATGGCTACACCTTC
j_call: TRBJ2-7; d_call: TRBD1; clone_size: .; v_call: TRBV30; cdr3_aa: CAWRRGTGTSYEQYF; cdr3_nt: TGTGCCTGGAGGAGGGGGACAGGGACTTCCTACGAGCAGTACTTC
j_call: TRBJ1-6; d_call: .; clone_size: .; v_call: TRBV5-6; cdr3_aa: CASSTGEGSPLHF; cdr3_nt: TGTGCCAGCAGCACGGGAGAAGGTTCACCCCTCCACTTT
j_call: TRBJ1-5; d_call: .; clone_size: .; v_call: TRBV19; cdr3_aa: CASGGNQPQHF; cdr3_nt: TGTGCCAGTGGAGGCAATCAGCCCCAGCATTTT
j_call: TRBJ2-2; d_call: TRBD1; clone_size: .; v_call: TRBV5-1; cdr3_aa: CASSPQGVGTGELFF; cdr3_nt: TGCGCCAGCAGCCCGCAGGGGGTTGGCACCGGGGAGCTGTTTTTT
j_call: TRBJ2-3; d_call: .; clone_size: .; v_call: TRBV11-1; cdr3_aa: CASSFGLRGFTDTQYF; cdr3_nt: TGTGCCAGCAGCTTCGGGCTGCGGGGCTTCACAGATACGCAGTATTTT
j_call: TRBJ2-2; d_call: .; clone_size: few; v_call: TRBV7-9; cdr3_aa: CASSLVSGSGELFF; cdr3_nt: TGTGCCAGCAGCTTAGTTTCCGGGTCCGGGGAGCTGTTTTTT
j_call: TRBJ2-5; d_call: .; clone_size: few; v_call: TRBV7-3; cdr3_aa: CASSLSSGSETQYF; cdr3_nt: TGTGCCAGCAGCTTATCGTCCGGGTCGGAGACCCAGTACTTC
j_call: TRBJ1-2; d_call: .; clone_size: .; v_call: TRBV6-5; cdr3_aa: CASSYGRALGGYTF; cdr3_nt: TGTGCCAGCAGTTACGGCAGGGCGTTGGGTGGCTACACCTTC
j_call: TRBJ1-3; d_call: .; clone_size: .; v_call: TRBV14; cdr3_aa: CASSQNEFTIYF; cdr3_nt: TGTGCCAGCAGCCAAAACGAGTTTACCATATATTTT
j_call: TRBJ2-2; d_call: TRBD2; clone_size: once; v_call: TRBV5-8; cdr3_aa: CASSLGGRATGELFF; cdr3_nt: TGTGCCAGCAGCTTGGGCGGGAGGGCCACCGGGGAGCTGTTTTTT
j_call: TRBJ2-7; d_call: TRBD1; clone_size: .; v_call: TRBV7-9; cdr3_aa: CASSLQRTGGEQYF; cdr3_nt: TGTGCCAGCAGCCTACAGAGGACAGGCGGCGAGCAGTACTTC
j_call: TRBJ1-5; d_call: .; clone_size: .; v_call: TRBV28; cdr3_aa: CASSVFSNQPQHF; cdr3_nt: TGTGCCAGCAGTGTCTTTAGCAATCAGCCCCAGCATTTT
j_call: TRBJ2-5; d_call: TRBD2; clone_size: once; v_call: TRBV5-1; cdr3_aa: CASSPGGLEETQYF; cdr3_nt: TGCGCCAGCAGCCCTGGGGGACTAGAAGAGACCCAGTACTTC
j_call: TRBJ1-3; d_call: .; clone_size: once; v_call: TRBV19; cdr3_aa: CASTVPGNTIYF; cdr3_nt: TGTGCCAGTACGGTGCCTGGAAACACCATATATTTT
j_call: TRBJ2-7; d_call: .; clone_size: .; v_call: TRBV10-1; cdr3_aa: CASSDGSGPTYEQYF; cdr3_nt: TGCGCCAGCAGTGATGGAAGCGGGCCGACCTACGAGCAGTACTTC
j_call: TRBJ2-7; d_call: TRBD1; clone_size: .; v_call: TRBV19; cdr3_aa: CASSIGTGATKQYF; cdr3_nt: TGTGCCAGTAGTATAGGGACAGGGGCTACGAAGCAGTACTTC
j_call: TRBJ1-2; d_call: .; clone_size: once; v_call: TRBV21-1; cdr3_aa: CASSKNHRGYGYTF; cdr3_nt: TGTGCCAGCAGCAAAAACCACAGGGGCTATGGCTACACCTTC
j_call: TRBJ1-3; d_call: .; clone_size: .; v_call: TRBV19; cdr3_aa: CASTWGGSGNTIYF; cdr3_nt: TGTGCCAGTACGTGGGGAGGATCTGGAAACACCATATATTTT